The 23 T cell receptor beta chains in this list originate from one sample, sequenced in a study of cytomegalovirus exposure and HLA in healthy donors. Both 60 Vbeta primers and 13 Jbeta primers went into the PCR. Clones were read by immunoSEQ multiplex PCR, and TCRdb kept only the in-frame ones, dropping some. The sample has some 92,000 clones; around 75% are singletons. The sequencing sample was made of PBMCs. These receptors all come from a young man in good health and CMV-seropositive.

This clone was recorded only once. V and J are TRBV5-6 and TRBJ2-3, with 9 bases aligning to TRBD2. J lost 3 bases, V lost 0 bases, and 5 bases had no gene match. The CDR3 spans 16 residues. Germline V gene lookup returns CDR1 SGHDT and CDR2 YYEEEE. The DNA for the CDR3 is TGTGCCAGCAGCTTGGGATCTAGCGGGGCAACAGATACGCAGTATTTT. Translation: CASSLGSSGATDTQYF. The whole variable domain, filled in from reference TRBV5-6 and TRBJ2-3, reads DAGVTQSPTHLIKTRGQQVTLRCSPKSGHDTVSWYQQALGQGPQFIFQYYEEEERQRGNFPDRFSGHQFPNYSSELNVNALLLGDSALYLCASSLGSSGATDTQYFGPGTRLTVL.

The genes are TRBV28 and TRBJ2-7; maybe TRBD1 (6 bases). V was trimmed by 0 bases and J by 0 bases, leaving 12 bases between them. The CDR3 length is 16 residues. Germline values: CDR1 MDHEN, CDR2 SYDVKM. Here the CDR3 DNA reads TGTGCCAGCAGTTTATGGGACAGAGGGAGCTCCTACGAGCAGTACTTC. Translating it yields CASSLWDRGSSYEQYF.

The chain has TRBV7-8 and TRBJ2-7; perhaps TRBD1 as D (5 bases). The V end was cut by 5 bases, the J end by 2 bases, with 13 bases between. CDR1 and CDR2 (germline): SGHVS, FQNEAQ. This CDR3 contains 14 residues. In DNA, the CDR3 is TGTGCCAGCAGCCACCCGACAGAAACCTACGAGCAGTACTTC. It codes for CASSHPTETYEQYF.

This chain joins TRBV11-2 and TRBJ2-7; D is ambiguous. Germline CDR1 reads SGHAT; CDR2 reads FQNNGV. Deletions cut 5 bases from V and 2 bases from J, with 7 bases between. The length of the CDR3 is 12 residues. The CDR3 nucleotides are TGTGCCAGCAGCCCCGGAGCCTACGAGCAGTACTTC. This encodes CASSPGAYEQYF.

This clone was picked up a small number of times. This sequence joins TRBV6-1 and TRBJ1-5; no firm D call. Germline-derived CDR1 and CDR2 are MNHNS and SASEGT. Between the trimmed V and J ends, which lost 1 base and 6 bases, there was a span of 10 bases. This CDR3 region has 14 residues. Here the CDR3 DNA reads TGTGCCAGCAGTGAAGGTGCTTCGAGTCAGCCCCAGCATTTT. Translation gives CASSEGASSQPQHF.

The rearrangement joins TRBV4-1 to TRBJ2-7; 9 bases agree with TRBD1. Germline V gene data show CDR1 as MGHRA and CDR2 as YSYEKL. CDR3 size: 14 residues. V gave up 0 bases and J gave up 5 bases; unmatched junction bases: 2. CDR3 DNA sequence: TGCGCCAGCAGCCAAGAAAGGACAGGGGACGAGCAGTACTTC. This codes for CASSQERTGDEQYF.

With respect to this clone: Additional DNA sequences in this sample encode the identical CDR3. This chain links TRBV20-1 with TRBJ2-7, with D maybe TRBD1 (5 bases). The germline CDR1 and CDR2 sequences are DFQATT and SNEGSKA (reference sequence). V lost 2 bases to trimming and J lost 3 bases, with 5 bases between them. This CDR3 contains 11 residues. The CDR3 here is CSARQGYEQYF. The CDR3 DNA reads as TGCAGTGCTAGACAGGGCTACGAGCAGTACTTC.

The rearrangement uses TRBV7-2 and TRBJ2-2; 9 positions agree with TRBD2. With V trimmed by 7 bases and J by 3 bases, 6 bases remained unmatched. This CDR3 comprises 15 residues. Germline assignment: CDR1 SGHTA and CDR2 FQGNSA. The CDR3 coding sequence is TGTGCCAGCAAGCCCAGCGGGGGGCACACCGGGGAGCTGTTTTTT. This codes for CASKPSGGHTGELFF.

This chain joins TRBV6-1 and TRBJ1-1; TRBD1 is a possible D gene (5 bases). The CDR3 consists of 14 residues. From germline, CDR1 is MNHNS and CDR2 SASEGT. Trimming left V 4 bases short and J 1 base short, with 10 bases between. DNA for the CDR3: TGTGCCAGCAGTGGACAGAGGTGGAACACTGAAGCTTTCTTT. This sequence encodes CASSGQRWNTEAFF.

This chain uses TRBV27 with TRBJ2-4, with TRBD2 identical over 8 bases. V was pared by 0 bases and J by 9 bases, with 1 base of the junction left unmatched. The CDR3 loop spans 13 amino acids. Germline values: CDR1 MNHEY, CDR2 SMNVEV (reference sequence). CDR3 residues: CASSLSGGVIQYF. The CDR3 DNA sequence: TGTGCCAGCAGTTTATCCGGGGGGGTCATTCAGTACTTC.

In its sample, this clone was seen once. V and J are TRBV19 and TRBJ2-5, with 7 positions matching TRBD2. This CDR3 region has 13 residues. Per germline, CDR1 LNHDA and CDR2 SQIVND (reference sequence). With 8 bases clipped from V and 2 bases from J, the junction kept 5 bases outside the gene matches. The CDR3 region has the DNA TGTGCCAGTGGGGAGGGCCGACAAGAGACCCAGTACTTC. This codes for CASGEGRQETQYF.

This chain links TRBV5-1 with TRBJ1-1, with 8 bases fitting TRBD1. Per the germline V gene, CDR1 is SGHRS and CDR2 is YFSETQ. J was trimmed by 4 bases and V by 3 bases; bases with no gene match: 8. The CDR3 covers 15 residues. The CDR3 DNA is TGCGCCAGCAGCTCCATTGGACAGGGTGGCACTGAAGCTTTCTTT. Translated, it gives CASSSIGQGGTEAFF.

The CDR3 nucleotides are TGTGCCAGCAGCGCTGCGGGAGCTCCCCTCCACTTT. Translation: CASSAAGAPLHF. The chain is built from TRBV11-1 and TRBJ1-6; no reliable D call. The CDR3 contains 12 residues. CDR1 SGHAT and CDR2 FQDESV come from the germline V gene (reference sequence). Trimming removed 5 bases at V and 13 bases at J, with 12 bases between.

J is TRBJ2-3 and V is TRBV5-1; 7 bases fit TRBD2. Germline V gene lookup returns CDR1 SGHRS and CDR2 YFSETQ. V lost 3 bases to trimming and J lost 4 bases; unmatched junction nucleotides: 8. The CDR3 is 15 residues long. This CDR3 reads CASSSQRGAADTQYF. The CDR3 coding sequence is TGCGCCAGCAGCTCCCAGCGGGGTGCGGCAGATACGCAGTATTTT.

This rearrangement joins TRBV30 to TRBJ2-1; the D gene is possibly TRBD1 (5 bases). CDR1 is GTSNPN and CDR2 is SVGIG in the germline V gene (reference sequence). This CDR3 spans 15 amino acids. Trimming removed 4 bases at V and 4 bases at J, with 17 bases between. CDR3 sequence reads: CAWTDRSDNYNEQFF. CDR3 in DNA: TGTGCCTGGACTGATCGGTCGGACAATTACAATGAGCAGTTCTTC. The whole variable domain, filled in from reference TRBV30 and TRBJ2-1, reads SQTIHQWPATLVQPVGSPLSLECTVEGTSNPNLYWYRQAAGRGLQLLFYSVGIGQISSEVPQNLSASRPQDRQFILSSKKLLLSDSGFYLCAWTDRSDNYNEQFFGPGTRLTVL.

In its sample, this clone was seen once. The chain uses TRBV27 and TRBJ2-1, with 10 bases lining up with TRBD2. The CDR3 sequence is 16 residues long. Germline CDR1 reads MNHEY; CDR2 reads SMNVEV (reference sequence). V shed 5 bases and J 5 bases; nucleotides not matched to a gene: 9. CDR3 residues: CASSNPGLARHNEQFF. CDR3 DNA: TGTGCCAGCAGTAACCCGGGACTAGCGAGGCACAATGAGCAGTTCTTC.

The J gene is TRBJ2-7, the V gene TRBV6-1; 7 bases line up with TRBD1. Germline CDR1 and CDR2: MNHNS and SASEGT. The CDR3 extends over 13 amino acids. The ends lost 4 bases at V and 5 bases at J; junction bases unmatched: 5. CDR3 in amino acids: CASSATGVDEQYF. CDR3 in DNA: TGTGCCAGCAGTGCAACAGGGGTGGACGAGCAGTACTTC.

V gene TRBV4-2 combines with J gene TRBJ2-1; TRBD2 is a possible D gene (5 bases). V shed 1 base and J shed 7 bases, with 11 bases lying between them. This CDR3 spans 14 amino acids. Germline V CDR1 and CDR2: LGHNA, YNFKEQ. Written as DNA, the CDR3 is TGTGCCAGCAGCCAAGTTGCCTGGGAGAATGAGCAGTTCTTC. This encodes CASSQVAWENEQFF.

The genes are TRBV7-9 and TRBJ2-7; 11 bases match TRBD1. V was clipped by 4 bases and J by 2 bases; unmatched bases: 7. Germline values: CDR1 SEHNR, CDR2 FQNEAQ (reference sequence). There are 16 residues in the CDR3. CDR3 loop: CASSSGGQGEPYEQYF. The CDR3, as DNA: TGTGCCAGCAGCTCCGGGGGACAGGGGGAACCCTACGAGCAGTACTTC.

DNA of the CDR3: TGTGCCAGCTCACTCAAGCCCTCTCAGGGGGCGACTTATAATTCACCCCTCCACTTT. Its protein product is CASSLKPSQGATYNSPLHF. The chain uses TRBV18 and TRBJ1-6; 8 nucleotides align to TRBD1. CDR1 is KGHSH, CDR2 LQKENI, per germline. This CDR3 region has 19 residues. Trimming at V came to 4 bases and at J to 4 bases, leaving 15 bases not matched to a gene. The variable domain in full, completed from reference TRBV18 and TRBJ1-6, reads NAGVMQNPRHLVRRRGQEARLRCSPMKGHSHVYWYRQLPEEGLKFMVYLQKENIIDESGMPKERFSAEFPKEGPSILRIQQVVRGDSAAYFCASSLKPSQGATYNSPLHFGNGTRLTVT.

This rearrangement joins TRBV27 to TRBJ2-7; 13 bases line up with TRBD2. Germline V gene data show CDR1 as MNHEY and CDR2 as SMNVEV (reference sequence). V lost 5 bases to trimming and J lost 5 bases; unmatched junction nucleotides: 3. This CDR3 comprises 14 residues. DNA of the CDR3: TGTGCCAGCAGTCTCGGGACTAGCGGGGACGAGCAGTACTTC. This gives the protein CASSLGTSGDEQYF.

This clone was observed once. V and J are TRBV28 and TRBJ2-1; tentatively, D is TRBD2 (5 bases). Germline V gives CDR1 MDHEN, CDR2 SYDVKM. V shed 7 bases and J shed 5 bases, with 12 bases lying between them. The CDR3 runs 13 residues. The CDR3 DNA sequence: TGTGCCAGCAAAACGGGGAGAGACAATGAGCAGTTCTTC. Its protein product is CASKTGRDNEQFF.

This rearrangement joins TRBV4-1 to TRBJ2-5; 7 bases are shared with TRBD2. With 2 bases clipped from V and 1 base from J, the junction kept 7 bases outside the gene matches. The germline V gene encodes CDR1 MGHRA and CDR2 YSYEKL. CDR3 length equals 16 residues. The CDR3 here is CASSQPGGGLQETQYF. The CDR3 nucleotides read TGCGCCAGCAGCCAACCTGGCGGGGGACTCCAAGAGACCCAGTACTTC.